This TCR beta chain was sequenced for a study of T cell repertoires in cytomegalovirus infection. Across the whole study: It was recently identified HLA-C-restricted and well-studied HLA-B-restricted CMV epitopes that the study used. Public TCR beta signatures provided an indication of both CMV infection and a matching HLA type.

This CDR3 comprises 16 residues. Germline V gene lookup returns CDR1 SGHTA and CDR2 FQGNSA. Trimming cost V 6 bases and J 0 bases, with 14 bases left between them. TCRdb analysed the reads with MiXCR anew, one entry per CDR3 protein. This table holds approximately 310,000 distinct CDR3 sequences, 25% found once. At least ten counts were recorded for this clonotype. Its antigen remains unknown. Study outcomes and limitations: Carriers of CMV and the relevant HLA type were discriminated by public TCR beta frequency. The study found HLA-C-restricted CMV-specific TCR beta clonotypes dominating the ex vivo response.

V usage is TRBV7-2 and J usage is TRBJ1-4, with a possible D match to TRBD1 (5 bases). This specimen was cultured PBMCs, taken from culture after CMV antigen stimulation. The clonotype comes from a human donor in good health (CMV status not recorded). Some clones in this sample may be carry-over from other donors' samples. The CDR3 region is CASSADGGATNEKLFF. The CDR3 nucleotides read TGTGCCAGCAGTGCAGACGGGGGGGCAACTAATGAAAAACTGTTTTTT. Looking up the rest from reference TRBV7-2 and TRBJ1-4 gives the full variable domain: GAGVSQSPSNKVTEKGKDVELRCDPISGHTALYWYRQSLGQGLEFLIYFQGNSAPDKSGLPSDRFSAERTGGSVSTLTIQRTQQEDSAVYLCASSADGGATNEKLFFGSGTQLSVL.